The 27 T cell receptor beta chains reported below all come from one sample, sequenced in a study of control samples from healthy donors and cancer patients. Generated by immunoSEQ multiplex PCR, the TCRdb table keeps only in-frame clones and is missing some. Counted here are about 98,000 clones, 70% to 80% occurring once; the ten biggest clones make up roughly a tenth. The sample consisted of blood. These receptors were collected from a woman aged 25-40 years in good health.

The chain couples TRBV6-5 to TRBJ2-5, with D perhaps matching TRBD1 (6 bases). V lost 5 bases and J lost 5, with 12 bases in between. CDR3 size: 13 residues. The germline V gene encodes CDR1 MNHEY and CDR2 SVGAGI. The CDR3 coding sequence is TGTGCCAGCAGTACAGGGCTCGGGGAGACCCAGTACTTC. Translated: CASSTGLGETQYF.

The chain couples TRBV10-3 to TRBJ1-4, with D unresolved. Germline lookup yields CDR1 ENHRY and CDR2 SYGVKD. This CDR3 has 13 amino acids. V lost 2 bases, J lost 6 bases, and 7 bases lay in between. Here the CDR3 DNA reads TGTGCCATCAGTGAGGCAGTACATGAAAAACTGTTTTTT. Protein sequence: CAISEAVHEKLFF.

This clone was counted only a few times. The chain is built from TRBV15 and TRBJ2-5; no definite D call. Germline V gene sequence: CDR1 LNHNV, CDR2 YYDKDF (reference sequence). CDR3 length: 12 amino acids. V was cut by 0 bases and J by 7 bases, with 6 bases left in between. CDR3 loop: CATSRDFGTQYF. The CDR3 coding sequence is TGTGCCACCAGCAGAGATTTCGGGACCCAGTACTTC.

This clone was seen a few times. The chain uses TRBV18 and TRBJ1-6; D is unresolved. V lost 1 base and J lost 5, with 3 bases in between. Looked up from germline, CDR1 is KGHSH and CDR2 is LQKENI. There are 13 residues in the CDR3. The CDR3 bases are TGTGCCAGCTCACCACTCCATAATTCACCCCTCCACTTT. Its translation is CASSPLHNSPLHF.

To note about this clone: The sample carries other DNA sequences with the same CDR3. This rearrangement joins TRBV19 to TRBJ2-1; TRBD2 matches at 8 bases. Germline values: CDR1 LNHDA, CDR2 SQIVND (reference sequence). Trimming took 4 bases from V and 5 from J; bases not matched to a gene: 4. This CDR3 comprises 14 residues. The CDR3 bases are TGTGCCAGTAGTAGCGGGGGGATCGACAATGAGCAGTTCTTC. It codes for CASSSGGIDNEQFF.

CDR3 in amino acids: CASSYSALSVYGYTF. The CDR3 DNA follows: TGTGCCAGCAGTTACTCGGCCCTCTCCGTCTATGGCTACACCTTC. The chain joins TRBV6-5 to TRBJ1-2; D is undetermined. V lost 0 bases, J lost 4 bases, and 12 bases lay in between. CDR3 length: 15 residues. Germline CDR1 reads MNHEY; CDR2 reads SVGAGI.

The chain is built from TRBV5-5 and TRBJ1-1, with a tentative D call TRBD1 (6 bases). V was pared by 4 bases and J by 0 bases, with 19 bases between. Germline CDR1 and CDR2: SGHKS and YYEKEE (reference sequence). The CDR3 runs to 17 residues. The CDR3 loop reads CASSRQTGGPMNTEAFF. CDR3 in DNA: TGTGCCAGCAGCAGACAGACGGGGGGGCCAATGAACACTGAAGCTTTCTTT.

In its sample, this clone was seen a few times. The V and J genes are TRBV11-3 and TRBJ2-7; 10 bases match TRBD1. There are 12 residues in the CDR3. Losses at the gene ends were 5 bases for V and 9 bases for J; bases not matched to a gene: 4. Germline CDR1 reads SGHNT; CDR2 reads YENEEA. The CDR3 DNA reads as TGTGCCAGCAGCCCCGGACAGGGGGTGCAGTACTTC. Residues: CASSPGQGVQYF. The entire variable domain, with the rest obtained from reference TRBV11-3 and TRBJ2-7, is as follows: EAGVVQSPRYKIIEKKQPVAFWCNPISGHNTLYWYLQNLGQGPELLIRYENEEAVDDSQLPKDRFSAERLKGVDSTLKIQPAELGDSAVYLCASSPGQGVQYFGPGTRLTVT.

Only a few counts were recorded for this clone. The chain recombines TRBV15 with TRBJ2-2; 8 bases align to TRBD1. J gave up 4 bases and V 0 bases, and 1 base lay outside the gene matches. Germline-derived CDR1 and CDR2 are LNHNV and YYDKDF (reference sequence). The CDR3 extends over 15 amino acids. This chain's CDR3 is CATSREQGGTGELFF. The CDR3 nucleotides are TGTGCCACCAGCAGAGAACAGGGGGGCACCGGGGAGCTGTTTTTT. Complete variable domain (other parts from reference TRBV15 and TRBJ2-2): DAMVIQNPRYQVTQFGKPVTLSCSQTLNHNVMYWYQQKSSQAPKLLFHYYDKDFNNEADTPDNFQSRRPNTSFCFLDIRSPGLGDTAMYLCATSREQGGTGELFFGEGSRLTVL.

The V and J genes are TRBV19 and TRBJ1-2; D remains unclear. This CDR3 is built from 13 residues. With 6 bases removed from V and 1 base from J, the gap between germline ends came to 9 bases. Germline assignment: CDR1 LNHDA and CDR2 SQIVND (reference sequence). CDR3 region: CASRRSDNYGYTF. CDR3 nucleotides: TGTGCCAGTAGAAGATCTGATAACTATGGCTACACCTTC.

V usage is TRBV5-1 and J usage is TRBJ2-1; perhaps TRBD1 as D (5 bases). The CDR3 consists of 15 residues. Germline CDR1 is SGHRS and CDR2 is YFSETQ. Deletions cut 6 bases from V and 0 bases from J, with 13 bases between. The CDR3 DNA is TGCGCCAGCACACGGCAGGGTATCTCCTACAATGAGCAGTTCTTC. It specifies CASTRQGISYNEQFF.

The V gene is TRBV6-1, the J gene TRBJ1-1; D possibly corresponds to TRBD1 (6 bases). The CDR3 is 12 amino acids. CDR1 and CDR2 (germline): MNHNS, SASEGT. V lost 2 bases and J lost 8, with 9 bases in between. The CDR3: CASSEIGGEAFF. The CDR3 DNA is TGTGCCAGCAGTGAAATAGGGGGGGAAGCTTTCTTT.

This rearrangement joins TRBV6-2 or TRBV6-3 to TRBJ2-7; 8 bases match TRBD1. Germline V gives CDR1 MNHEY, CDR2 SVGEGT. The CDR3 runs 15 residues. J lost 1 base, V lost 1 base, and 3 bases had no gene match. CDR3 sequence (DNA): TGTGCCAGCAGTTACTACAGGGGGACTTCCTACGAGCAGTACTTC. It codes for CASSYYRGTSYEQYF.

The V call is TRBV19, the J call TRBJ1-1, with TRBD1 matching over 9 bases. With 7 bases clipped from V and 1 base from J, the junction kept 7 bases outside the gene matches. Germline CDR1 is LNHDA and CDR2 is SQIVND (reference sequence). The CDR3 contains 15 residues. In nucleotides, the CDR3 is TGTGCCAGTAAAGGACAGGGGAACGCGAACACTGAAGCTTTCTTT. Residues: CASKGQGNANTEAFF.

CDR3 sequence reads: CASSQGRQGNEQFF. The CDR3 DNA reads TGCGCCAGCAGCCAAGGAAGACAGGGCAATGAGCAGTTCTTC. The J gene is TRBJ2-1, the V gene TRBV4-3; TRBD1 agrees at 7 bases. The CDR3 totals 14 residues. Germline loops: CDR1 LGHNA, CDR2 YSLEER. The V and J ends lost 1 base and 6 bases, in that order; junction bases with no gene match: 3.

This clone was picked up a small number of times. In DNA form, the CDR3 reads TGTGCCAGCAGCCAAGTCCCAGATACGCAGTATTTT. Protein: CASSQVPDTQYF. This chain links TRBV14 with TRBJ2-3; D remains unclear. This CDR3 region has 12 residues. Germline-derived CDR1 and CDR2 are SGHDN and FVKESK. Trimming removed 1 base at V and 4 bases at J, with 3 bases between. The full variable domain, with the rest looked up from reference TRBV14 and TRBJ2-3, is EAGVTQFPSHSVIEKGQTVTLRCDPISGHDNLYWYRRVMGKEIKFLLHFVKESKQDESGMPNNRFLAERTGGTYSTLKVQPAELEDSGVYFCASSQVPDTQYFGPGTRLTVL.

A single count supports this clone. The J gene is TRBJ1-1, the V gene TRBV3-1 (or the pseudogene TRBV3-2); D possibly corresponds to TRBD1 (6 bases). Trimming removed 1 base at V and 2 bases at J, with 8 bases between. This CDR3 is 14 amino acids long. The germline CDR1 and CDR2 sequences are LGHDT and YNNKEL (reference sequence). Here the CDR3 reads CASSQVGGNTEAFF. In DNA, the CDR3 is TGTGCCAGCAGCCAAGTGGGGGGCAACACTGAAGCTTTCTTT.

The chain uses TRBV18 and TRBJ2-2, with 12 bases that match TRBD2. The CDR3 sequence is 16 residues long. The V and J ends lost 5 bases and 2 bases, in that order; junction bases with no gene match: 3. In germline, CDR1 is KGHSH, CDR2 LQKENI. This CDR3 is CASSLGLAGNTGELFF. The DNA for the CDR3 is TGTGCCAGCTCATTGGGACTAGCGGGCAACACCGGGGAGCTGTTTTTT.

The chain carries TRBV3-1 (or the pseudogene TRBV3-2) and TRBJ1-3, with D unresolved. V lost 0 bases, J lost 6 bases, and 9 bases lay in between. Germline V gene sequence: CDR1 LGHDT, CDR2 YNNKEL (reference sequence). The CDR3 extends over 14 amino acids. CDR3 coding DNA: TGTGCCAGCAGCCAAGACCTCAGGCCAAACACCATATATTTT. Translating it yields CASSQDLRPNTIYF.

This clone appeared a single time. The chain employs TRBV6-6 and TRBJ2-6; 7 bases match TRBD1. The germline CDR1 and CDR2 sequences are MNHNY and SVGAGI (reference sequence). The length of the CDR3 is 14 residues. V shed 8 bases, J shed 2 bases, and the junction held 3 bases outside the gene matches. CDR3 residues: CASLRGPGANVLTF. The CDR3 DNA reads as TGTGCCAGCCTGAGGGGGCCTGGGGCCAACGTCCTGACTTTC.

This chain joins TRBV30 and TRBJ2-7; TRBD2 matches at 8 bases. Germline CDR1 is GTSNPN and CDR2 is SVGIG (reference sequence). Trimming at V came to 4 bases and at J to 7 bases, leaving 12 bases not matched to a gene. The CDR3 has 14 residues. CDR3 amino acids: CAWTRGGPPQEQYF. The CDR3 DNA reads as TGTGCCTGGACCCGGGGGGGCCCCCCCCAAGAGCAGTACTTC.

The genes are TRBV5-5 and TRBJ1-2, with TRBD1 as a possible D gene (5 bases). V was pared by 0 bases and J by 5 bases, with 11 bases between. In germline, CDR1 is SGHKS, CDR2 YYEKEE (reference sequence). The CDR3 has 14 residues. This chain's CDR3 is CASSLETAAYGYTF. The CDR3 DNA follows: TGTGCCAGCAGCTTGGAGACAGCTGCTTATGGCTACACCTTC. The full variable domain, in which reference TRBV5-5 and TRBJ1-2 provide the parts outside the CDR3, is DAGVTQSPTHLIKTRGQQVTLRCSPISGHKSVSWYQQVLGQGPQFIFQYYEKEERGRGNFPDRFSARQFPNYSSELNVNALLLGDSALYLCASSLETAAYGYTFGSGTRLTVV.

The chain employs TRBV30 and TRBJ2-4; tentatively, D is TRBD1 or TRBD2 (5 bases each). The germline V and J ends were trimmed by 0 bases and 9 bases, with 12 bases remaining between them. Germline V gene lookup returns CDR1 GTSNPN and CDR2 SVGIG (reference sequence). CDR3 length: 13 amino acids. CDR3 bases: TGTGCCTGGAGTGTACTTCGGGGCGGCATTCAGTACTTC. It is translated as CAWSVLRGGIQYF.

This clone was counted a single time. V gene TRBV4-3 combines with J gene TRBJ2-2; the D call may be TRBD1 or TRBD2 (6 bases each). The V and J ends lost 0 bases and 4 bases respectively, with 9 bases between them. The CDR3 is 15 amino acids. Germline lookup yields CDR1 LGHNA and CDR2 YSLEER. CDR3 nucleotide sequence: TGCGCCAGCAGCCAAGAACGGGGGCGCACCGGGGAGCTGTTTTTT. Its protein product is CASSQERGRTGELFF.

The chain combines TRBV7-9 with TRBJ2-5; D gene ambiguous. V shed 5 bases and J shed 4 bases, with 8 bases lying between them. This CDR3 has 12 amino acids. In germline, CDR1 is SEHNR, CDR2 FQNEAQ (reference sequence). The CDR3 reads CASSNPRETQYF. CDR3 coding DNA: TGTGCCAGCAGCAACCCCCGAGAGACCCAGTACTTC.

The chain employs TRBV25-1 and TRBJ1-2; D ambiguous. CDR3 length: 13 residues. The V gene lost 5 bases and the J gene lost 4 bases, with 11 bases spanning the gap. Per the germline V gene, CDR1 is MGHDK and CDR2 is SYGVNS. The CDR3 loop is CASSLAPGYGYTF. The CDR3 DNA is TGTGCCAGCAGTCTTGCCCCGGGCTATGGCTACACCTTC.

The genes are TRBV19 and TRBJ1-1; tentatively, D is TRBD1 (6 bases). The CDR3 is 14 residues long. Trimming took off 1 base at V and 5 bases at J, with 11 bases between the two ends. The germline V gene has CDR1 LNHDA and CDR2 SQIVND (reference sequence). DNA for the CDR3: TGTGCCAGTAGTATAGGGGGGGCCGGAACTGAAGCTTTCTTT. Protein: CASSIGGAGTEAFF.